This T cell receptor (beta chain) was recovered during a study of type 1 regulatory T cells. Whole-study context: T-allo10 is a Tr1-enriched, alloantigen-specific CD4 T cell product made in vitro.

MiXCR, applied by TCRdb to the reads, yields one record per CDR3 protein. In the table there are over 90,000 distinct CDR3 sequences, roughly 31% of which are singletons. This clonotype was seen once. Germline CDR1 MNHEY, CDR2 SMNVEV (reference sequence). V gave up 5 bases and J gave up 5 bases, with 21 bases separating them. The CDR3 totals 16 residues. This TCR came from a human donor in good health. Material: CD4+ T cells, either the whole sample or a sorted fraction (not recorded which). The rearrangement uses TRBV27 and TRBJ2-5; D is possibly TRBD1 (6 bases). The CDR3 protein is CASSNLPGTRGETQYF. CDR3 nucleotide sequence: TGTGCCAGCAGTAACCTACCCGGGACAAGGGGGGAGACCCAGTACTTC.